These 11 T cell receptor beta chains came from one sample sequenced in a study of T cell responses to AZD1222 COVID-19 vaccine. Sequenced by immunoSEQ multiplex PCR; TCRdb stores in-frame clones only, minus some. The sample comprises 90,000 to 120,000 clones, approximately 86% of which are singletons, and around 4.3% rests with the top ten. Sample: peripheral blood, taken on day 0 of AZD1222 vaccination. Every receptor here comes from an adult in good health.

V and J are TRBV7-9 and TRBJ2-7; 11 bases line up with TRBD2. This CDR3 contains 15 residues. The V gene end was trimmed by 3 bases and the J gene end by 5 bases; junction bases not matched to a gene: 6. Germline values: CDR1 SEHNR, CDR2 FQNEAQ (reference sequence). The CDR3 nucleotides are TGTGCCAGCAGCTTTTTAGCGGGAGGGGTAGACGAGCAGTACTTC. Translating it yields CASSFLAGGVDEQYF.

The chain joins TRBV2 to TRBJ1-6; unclear D gene. CDR1 is SNHLY, CDR2 FYNNEI, per germline. The V gene lost 7 bases and the J gene lost 3 bases, with 10 bases spanning the gap. The CDR3 is 14 amino acids. This CDR3 reads CASKLVDYNSPLHF. Written as DNA, the CDR3 is TGTGCCAGCAAGCTCGTGGACTATAATTCACCCCTCCACTTT.

The V and J genes are TRBV7-8 and TRBJ2-7, with 9 bases that match TRBD2. Looked up from germline, CDR1 is SGHVS and CDR2 is FQNEAQ. V dropped 5 bases and J dropped 3; count of bases not matched to a gene: 5. The length of the CDR3 is 14 residues. CDR3 bases: TGTGCCAGCAGCCAGCGGGGGGACGTCTACGAGCAGTACTTC. Protein product: CASSQRGDVYEQYF.

The genes are TRBV23-1 and TRBJ1-4; D unclear. TRBV23-1 is reported as an ORF; its role is uncertain. V lost 10 bases, J lost 3 bases, and 15 bases lay in between. The length of the CDR3 is 14 residues. CDR3 sequence (DNA): TGCGCCACCCCGCCCGAGGCAGCTAATGAAAAACTGTTTTTT. Amino acids: CATPPEAANEKLFF.

The V gene is TRBV29-1, the J gene TRBJ1-1; maybe TRBD1 (5 bases). The CDR3 runs 13 residues. Deletions cut 6 bases from V and 5 bases from J, with 16 bases between. Germline-derived CDR1 and CDR2 are SQVTM and ANQGSEA. The CDR3 DNA reads as TGCAGCGTCCCTGGGGGTAGGTGGACTGAAGCTTTCTTT. Translating gives CSVPGGRWTEAFF. The variable domain in full, with the rest retrieved from reference TRBV29-1 and TRBJ1-1, is SAVISQKPSRDICQRGTSLTIQCQVDSQVTMMFWYRQQPGQSLTLIATANQGSEATYESGFVIDKFPISRPNLTFSTLTVSNMSPEDSSIYLCSVPGGRWTEAFFGQGTRLTVV.

V and J are TRBV5-1 and TRBJ1-3; a weak D match, TRBD1 (6 bases). Trimming took 5 bases from V and 0 from J, leaving 15 bases between them. The V gene's germline CDR1 is SGHRS and CDR2 YFSETQ. The CDR3 is 16 residues long. CDR3 residues: CASSGQSLSSGNTIYF. The CDR3 coding sequence is TGCGCCAGCAGTGGACAGTCCTTGAGCTCTGGAAACACCATATATTTT.

This clone was counted once. The chain carries TRBV6-2 or TRBV6-3 and TRBJ2-3; TRBD2 matches 10 bases. Germline assignment: CDR1 MNHEY and CDR2 SVGEGT. Trimming cost V 5 bases and J 2 bases; bases outside gene matches: 10. The CDR3 contains 17 residues. The CDR3 coding sequence is TGTGCCAGCAGTCCGTTATTACTAGCGGGAATCACAGATACGCAGTATTTT. Translated: CASSPLLLAGITDTQYF.

The chain uses TRBV27 and TRBJ1-4; TRBD1 might be the D (5 bases). The germline V gene has CDR1 MNHEY and CDR2 SMNVEV (reference sequence). Trimming took off 8 bases at V and 3 bases at J, with 10 bases between the two ends. This CDR3 is 13 amino acids long. The CDR3 sequence: CASQGAANEKLFF. CDR3 nucleotides: TGTGCCAGCCAGGGAGCGGCTAATGAAAAACTGTTTTTT.

The CDR3: CASSLDGQKNSPLHF. CDR3 nucleotides: TGTGCCAGCAGCTTGGATGGACAGAAGAATTCACCCCTCCACTTT. The chain combines TRBV7-9 with TRBJ1-6; D is perhaps TRBD1 (6 bases). CDR1 is SEHNR, CDR2 FQNEAQ, per germline (reference sequence). V gave up 3 bases and J gave up 7 bases, with 13 bases separating them. The length of the CDR3 is 15 residues. The full variable domain, rest sourced from reference TRBV7-9 and TRBJ1-6, is DTGVSQNPRHKITKRGQNVTFRCDPISEHNRLYWYRQTLGQGPEFLTYFQNEAQLEKSRLLSDRFSAERPKGSFSTLEIQRTEQGDSAMYLCASSLDGQKNSPLHFGNGTRLTVT.

This clone was counted a single time. The chain has TRBV5-5 and TRBJ2-7; a possible D gene is TRBD1 (5 bases). V shed 5 bases and J shed 6 bases, with 12 bases lying between them. CDR3 length: 12 residues. Germline V gene data show CDR1 as SGHKS and CDR2 as YYEKEE (reference sequence). CDR3 amino acids: CASSSQGLEQYF. DNA of the CDR3: TGTGCCAGCAGTTCGCAGGGTCTCGAGCAGTACTTC.

This chain uses TRBV27 with TRBJ2-7; tentative D call: TRBD2 (5 bases). Deletions cut 6 bases from V and 4 bases from J, with 16 bases between. The CDR3 runs to 14 residues. The germline V gene has CDR1 MNHEY and CDR2 SMNVEV (reference sequence). In DNA, the CDR3 is TGTGCCAGCAGCCTTTCAGCGGCTCAATACGAGCAGTACTTC. The encoded protein is CASSLSAAQYEQYF.